The source of this TCR beta chain is a study of beta chain features in type 1 diabetes. Overall study: Sorted cells from all samples, numbering 107,917,701, were examined.

As for this clone: Its antigen is as yet unknown.

The study reverse transcribed the entire isolated RNA, so it sequenced expressed TCRB transcripts. Some clones are missing from TCRdb's copy, which holds only in-frame ones; the method was immunoSEQ multiplex PCR. In the table there are 970,000 or so clones, 17% of which are singletons. Averaging approximately 0.11 L, one heparinised blood draw was given by each donor. Sorted populations all had greater than 98% purity. Study observations and caveats: The study found moderately but significantly shorter TCRB CDR3s in all four CD4+ subsets of Type 1 diabetes patients.

This receptor was identified in a woman younger than 30 in good health. Source material: naive CD4+ T cells from blood.

The CDR3, as DNA: TGTGCCATCAGTAGTGGAGGGATTAACTATGGCTACACCTTC. Protein product: CAISSGGINYGYTF. The chain couples TRBV10-3 to TRBJ1-2, with D hard to call. There are 14 residues in the CDR3. Germline V gene sequence: CDR1 ENHRY, CDR2 SYGVKD. Trimming left V 5 bases short and J 1 base short, with 11 bases between.